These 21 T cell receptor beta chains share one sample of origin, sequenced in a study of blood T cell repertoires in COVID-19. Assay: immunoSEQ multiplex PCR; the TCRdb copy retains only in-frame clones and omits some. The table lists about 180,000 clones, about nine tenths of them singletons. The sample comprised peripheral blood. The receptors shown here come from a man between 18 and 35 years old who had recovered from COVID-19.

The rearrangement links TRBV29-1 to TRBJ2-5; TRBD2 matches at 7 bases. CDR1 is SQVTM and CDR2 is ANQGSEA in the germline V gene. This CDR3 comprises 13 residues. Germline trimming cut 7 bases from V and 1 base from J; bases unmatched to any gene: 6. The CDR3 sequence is CSALSSGQETQYF. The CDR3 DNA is TGCAGCGCGCTCTCTAGCGGCCAAGAGACCCAGTACTTC.

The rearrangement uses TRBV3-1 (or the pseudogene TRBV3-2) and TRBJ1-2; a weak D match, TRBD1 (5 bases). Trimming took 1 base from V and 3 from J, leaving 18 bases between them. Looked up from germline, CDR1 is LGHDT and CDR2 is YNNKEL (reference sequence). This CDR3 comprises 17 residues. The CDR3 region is CASSQVIRQGRDYGYTF. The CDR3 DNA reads TGTGCCAGCAGCCAAGTAATCAGGCAGGGAAGAGACTATGGCTACACCTTC.

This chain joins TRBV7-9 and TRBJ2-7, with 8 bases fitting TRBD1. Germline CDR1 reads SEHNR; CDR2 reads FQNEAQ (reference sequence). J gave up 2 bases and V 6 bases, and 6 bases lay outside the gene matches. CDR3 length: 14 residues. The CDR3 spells CASRAGTGPYEQYF. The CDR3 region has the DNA TGTGCCAGCAGGGCCGGGACAGGACCCTACGAGCAGTACTTC. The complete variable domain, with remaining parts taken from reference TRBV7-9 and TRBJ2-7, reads DTGVSQNPRHKITKRGQNVTFRCDPISEHNRLYWYRQTLGQGPEFLTYFQNEAQLEKSRLLSDRFSAERPKGSFSTLEIQRTEQGDSAMYLCASRAGTGPYEQYFGPGTRLTVT.

The CDR3 is CASSSGDLTENTEAFF. The CDR3 nucleotides read TGTGCCAGCAGTTCAGGCGACTTGACAGAGAACACTGAAGCTTTCTTT. The rearrangement links TRBV6-6 to TRBJ1-1, with D tentatively TRBD1 (5 bases). CDR1 and CDR2 from the germline V gene are MNHNY and SVGAGI (reference sequence). The V and J ends lost 4 bases and 1 base respectively, with 16 bases between them. The CDR3 spans 16 residues.

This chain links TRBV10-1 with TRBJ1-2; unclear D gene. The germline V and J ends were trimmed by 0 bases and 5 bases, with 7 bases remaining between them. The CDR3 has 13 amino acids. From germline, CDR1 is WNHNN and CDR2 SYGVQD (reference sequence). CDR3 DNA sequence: TGCGCCAGCAGTGAGTCGGGCGATTATGGCTACACCTTC. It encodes CASSESGDYGYTF.

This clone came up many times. This CDR3 reads CASSGDLVNTEAFF. DNA for the CDR3: TGTGCCAGCTCGGGGGACCTCGTGAACACTGAAGCTTTCTTT. The J gene is TRBJ1-1, the V gene TRBV7-9, with D possibly matching TRBD1 (5 bases). V was pared by 8 bases and J by 0 bases, with 13 bases between. Germline V lookup: CDR1 SEHNR, CDR2 FQNEAQ (reference sequence). This CDR3 has 14 residues.

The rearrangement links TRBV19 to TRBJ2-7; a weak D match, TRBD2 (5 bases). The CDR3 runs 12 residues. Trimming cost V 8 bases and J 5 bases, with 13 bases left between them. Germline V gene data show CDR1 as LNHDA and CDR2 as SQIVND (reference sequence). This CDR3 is CASSLAGDEQYF. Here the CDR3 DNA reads TGTGCCAGTTCCCTCGCCGGGGACGAGCAGTACTTC.

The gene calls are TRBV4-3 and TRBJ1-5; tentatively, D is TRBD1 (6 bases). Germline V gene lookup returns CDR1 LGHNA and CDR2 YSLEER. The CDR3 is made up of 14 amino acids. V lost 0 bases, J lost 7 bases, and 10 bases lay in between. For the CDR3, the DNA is TGCGCCAGCAGCCAAGATTTACAGGGCCAGCCCCAGCATTTT. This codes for CASSQDLQGQPQHF.

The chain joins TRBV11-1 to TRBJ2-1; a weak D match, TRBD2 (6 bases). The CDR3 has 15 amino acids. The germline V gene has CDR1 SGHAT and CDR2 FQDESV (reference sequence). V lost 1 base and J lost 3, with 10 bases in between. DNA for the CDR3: TGTGCCAGCAGCTTAGGTGCGGGACGCTACAATGAGCAGTTCTTC. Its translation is CASSLGAGRYNEQFF.

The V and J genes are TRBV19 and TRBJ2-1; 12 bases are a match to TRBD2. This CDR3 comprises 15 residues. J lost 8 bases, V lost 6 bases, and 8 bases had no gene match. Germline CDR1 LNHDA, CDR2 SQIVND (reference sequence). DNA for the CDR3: TGTGCCAGTAGCAACAGACTAGCGGGAGACGATGAGCAGTTCTTC. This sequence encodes CASSNRLAGDDEQFF.

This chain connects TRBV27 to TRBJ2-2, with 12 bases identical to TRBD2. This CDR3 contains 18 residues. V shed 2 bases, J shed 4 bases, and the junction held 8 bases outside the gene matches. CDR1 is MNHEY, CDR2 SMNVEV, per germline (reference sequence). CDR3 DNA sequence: TGTGCCAGCAGTTTAGGACTAGCGGGGACCTTGGGCACCGGGGAGCTGTTTTTT. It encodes CASSLGLAGTLGTGELFF.

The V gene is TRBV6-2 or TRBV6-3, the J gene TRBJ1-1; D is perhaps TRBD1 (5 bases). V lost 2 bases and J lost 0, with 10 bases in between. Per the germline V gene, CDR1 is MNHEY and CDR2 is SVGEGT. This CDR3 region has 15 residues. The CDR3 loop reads CASSYGRGMNTEAFF. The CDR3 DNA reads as TGTGCCAGCAGTTACGGGAGGGGCATGAACACTGAAGCTTTCTTT.

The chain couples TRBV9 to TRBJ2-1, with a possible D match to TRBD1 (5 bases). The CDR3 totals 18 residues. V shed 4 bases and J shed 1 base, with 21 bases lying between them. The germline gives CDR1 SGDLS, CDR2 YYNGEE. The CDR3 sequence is CASSYNPDMMFSYNEQFF. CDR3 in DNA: TGTGCCAGCAGCTATAATCCGGACATGATGTTTTCCTACAATGAGCAGTTCTTC. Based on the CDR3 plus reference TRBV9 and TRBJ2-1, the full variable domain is DSGVTQTPKHLITATGQRVTLRCSPRSGDLSVYWYQQSLDQGLQFLIQYYNGEERAKGNILERFSAQQFPDLHSELNLSSLELGDSALYFCASSYNPDMMFSYNEQFFGPGTRLTVL.

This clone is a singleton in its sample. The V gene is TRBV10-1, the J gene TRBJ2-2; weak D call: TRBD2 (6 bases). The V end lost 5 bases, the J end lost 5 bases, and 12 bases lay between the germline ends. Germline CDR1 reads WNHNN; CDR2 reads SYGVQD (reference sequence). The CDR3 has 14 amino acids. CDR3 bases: TGCGCCAGCAGTCGGGACTCCGCTACCGGGGAGCTGTTTTTT. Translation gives CASSRDSATGELFF.

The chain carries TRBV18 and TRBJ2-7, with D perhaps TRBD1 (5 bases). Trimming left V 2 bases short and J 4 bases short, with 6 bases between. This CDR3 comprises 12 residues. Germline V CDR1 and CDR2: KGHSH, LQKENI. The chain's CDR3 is CASSPAGYEQYF. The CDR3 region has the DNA TGTGCCAGCTCACCAGCAGGGTACGAGCAGTACTTC.

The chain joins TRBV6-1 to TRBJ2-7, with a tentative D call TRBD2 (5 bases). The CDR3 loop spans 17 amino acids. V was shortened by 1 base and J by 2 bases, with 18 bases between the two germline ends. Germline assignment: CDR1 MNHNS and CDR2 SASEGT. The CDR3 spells CASSEGVRSRAPYEQYF. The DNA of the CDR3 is TGTGCCAGCAGTGAAGGGGTAAGGTCGCGGGCCCCCTACGAGCAGTACTTC.

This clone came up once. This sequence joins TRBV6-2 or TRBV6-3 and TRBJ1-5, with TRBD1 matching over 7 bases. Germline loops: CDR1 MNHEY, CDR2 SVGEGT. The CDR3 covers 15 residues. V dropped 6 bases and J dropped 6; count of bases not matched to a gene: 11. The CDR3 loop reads CASSPGQLVGQPQHF. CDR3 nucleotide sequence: TGTGCCAGCAGCCCGGGACAGTTGGTGGGTCAGCCCCAGCATTTT.

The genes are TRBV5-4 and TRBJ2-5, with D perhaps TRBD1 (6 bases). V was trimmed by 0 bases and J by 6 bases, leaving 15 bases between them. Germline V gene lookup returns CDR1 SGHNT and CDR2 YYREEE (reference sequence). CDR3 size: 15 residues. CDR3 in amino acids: CASSLDQGRRKTQYF. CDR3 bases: TGTGCCAGCAGCTTGGATCAGGGGCGCAGGAAGACCCAGTACTTC.

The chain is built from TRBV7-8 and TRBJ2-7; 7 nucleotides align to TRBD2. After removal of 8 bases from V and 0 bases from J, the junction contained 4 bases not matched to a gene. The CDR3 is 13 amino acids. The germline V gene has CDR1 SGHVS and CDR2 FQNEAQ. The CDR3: CASEGGSSYEQYF. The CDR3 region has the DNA TGTGCCAGCGAAGGCGGGAGCTCCTACGAGCAGTACTTC.

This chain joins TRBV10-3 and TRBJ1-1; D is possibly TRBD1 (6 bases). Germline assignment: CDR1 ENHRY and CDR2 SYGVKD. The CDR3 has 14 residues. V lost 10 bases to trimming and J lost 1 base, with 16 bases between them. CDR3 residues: CASERQAGNTEAFF. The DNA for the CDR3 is TGTGCCAGTGAGCGACAGGCGGGGAACACTGAAGCTTTCTTT.

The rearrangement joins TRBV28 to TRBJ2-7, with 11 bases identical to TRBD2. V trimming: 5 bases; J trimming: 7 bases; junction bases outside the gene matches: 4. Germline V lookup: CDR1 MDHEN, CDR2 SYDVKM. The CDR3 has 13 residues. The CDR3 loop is CASSTTSGVEQYF. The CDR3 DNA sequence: TGTGCCAGCAGTACGACTAGCGGGGTTGAGCAGTACTTC.